These 23 T cell receptor beta chains came from one sample sequenced in a study of T cell changes during pregnancy in multiple sclerosis. Profiled with immunoSEQ multiplex PCR; TCRdb holds only in-frame clones, not every one. This sample has more than 85,000 clones; approximately 95% occur once, and the top ten carry 1.5% to 2%. Sequenced here: peripheral blood, sampled after pregnancy. The receptors derive from a female donor in good health, enrolled as a control in a pregnancy study.

This clone has a count of ten or more. This CDR3 is also generated by other DNA sequences in the sample. V and J are TRBV9 and TRBJ2-1; 15 nucleotides align to TRBD2. CDR1 is SGDLS, CDR2 YYNGEE, per germline. J was trimmed by 9 bases and V by 4 bases; bases with no gene match: 5. The CDR3 has 15 residues. The CDR3 DNA follows: TGTGCCAGCAGCCCCGGGACTAGCGGGAGGTCTGAGCAGTTCTTC. Translating gives CASSPGTSGRSEQFF.

This chain links TRBV6-5 with TRBJ1-5; D perhaps matches TRBD1 (6 bases). Trimming cost V 5 bases and J 0 bases, with 11 bases left between them. CDR1 and CDR2 (germline): MNHEY, SVGAGI. The CDR3 spans 15 residues. DNA for the CDR3: TGTGCCAGCAGTGTCAACAGGGATAGCAATCAGCCCCAGCATTTT. Translating it yields CASSVNRDSNQPQHF.

The rearrangement links TRBV4-1 to TRBJ2-2; 9 bases agree with TRBD2. With V trimmed by 1 base and J by 2 bases, 5 bases remained unmatched. This CDR3 has 17 residues. CDR1 and CDR2 (germline): MGHRA, YSYEKL. The CDR3 protein is CASSQAAGGHNTGELFF. The CDR3 nucleotides read TGCGCCAGCAGCCAAGCCGCGGGAGGGCACAACACCGGGGAGCTGTTTTTT.

As regards this clone: This specimen includes other DNA sequences encoding the same CDR3. CDR3 amino acids: CASSLTGNSNQPQHF. The CDR3 bases are TGCGCCAGCAGCTTGACAGGTAATAGCAATCAGCCCCAGCATTTT. The chain recombines TRBV5-1 with TRBJ1-5; D may be TRBD1 (5 bases). V lost 1 base, J lost 0 bases, and 8 bases lay in between. CDR1 and CDR2 (germline): SGHRS, YFSETQ. CDR3 length equals 15 residues.

The chain uses TRBV7-9 and TRBJ2-5, with TRBD2 matching over 7 bases. CDR1 SEHNR and CDR2 FQNEAQ come from the germline V gene (reference sequence). CDR3 length equals 14 residues. J gave up 5 bases and V 8 bases, and 11 bases lay outside the gene matches. The chain's CDR3 is CASGENKAGETQYF. The CDR3 nucleotides read TGTGCCAGCGGGGAAAACAAAGCGGGGGAGACCCAGTACTTC.

The chain combines TRBV4-1 with TRBJ2-5, with 10 bases lining up with TRBD2. The CDR3 has 15 residues. In germline, CDR1 is MGHRA, CDR2 YSYEKL. V lost 0 bases and J lost 5; bases outside the gene matches: 3. The CDR3 nucleotides read TGCGCCAGCAGCCAAGACAGCGGGAGGGGTGAGACCCAGTACTTC. As protein: CASSQDSGRGETQYF.

The CDR3 sequence: CASSYASGTAYEQYF. As DNA, the CDR3 is TGTGCCAGCAGTTACGCGTCCGGGACAGCCTACGAGCAGTACTTC. The chain couples TRBV6-5 to TRBJ2-7, with 7 bases that match TRBD1. The CDR3 totals 15 residues. Germline CDR1 reads MNHEY; CDR2 reads SVGAGI. The V segment lost 2 bases and the J segment 2 bases; nucleotides outside the gene matches: 6.

The rearrangement uses TRBV5-1 and TRBJ2-5; possibly TRBD1 for D (5 bases). This CDR3 is 15 amino acids long. V dropped 0 bases and J dropped 5 bases, with 14 bases sitting between them. Per germline, CDR1 SGHRS and CDR2 YFSETQ. CDR3 loop: CASSLDPPGSETQYF. The CDR3 DNA reads TGCGCCAGCAGCTTGGACCCGCCAGGGTCGGAGACCCAGTACTTC.

J is TRBJ2-7 and V is TRBV19; 12 positions match TRBD2. Germline loops: CDR1 LNHDA, CDR2 SQIVND (reference sequence). This CDR3 spans 15 amino acids. With V trimmed by 3 bases and J by 4 bases, 4 bases remained unmatched. CDR3 sequence reads: CASSMEGLAGYEQYF. CDR3 DNA sequence: TGTGCCAGTAGTATGGAAGGACTAGCGGGGTACGAGCAGTACTTC.

The DNA for the CDR3 is TGTGCCAGCAGATTAGACAGCTTAGGCTACACCTTC. Translation gives CASRLDSLGYTF. This chain uses TRBV5-4 with TRBJ1-2; D is perhaps TRBD1 (5 bases). The germline V and J ends were trimmed by 5 bases and 8 bases, with 13 bases remaining between them. The V gene's germline CDR1 is SGHNT and CDR2 YYREEE (reference sequence). The CDR3 loop spans 12 amino acids.

The chain combines TRBV5-6 with TRBJ1-2; D unresolved. CDR3 length: 14 residues. CDR1 is SGHDT, CDR2 YYEEEE, per germline. V lost 0 bases and J lost 6, with 12 bases in between. The CDR3 loop reads CASSLALAADGYTF. CDR3 nucleotide sequence: TGTGCCAGCAGCTTGGCCTTGGCAGCGGATGGCTACACCTTC.

The rearrangement uses TRBV6-1 and TRBJ1-4; a weak D match, TRBD1 (6 bases). V dropped 4 bases and J dropped 2 bases, with 23 bases sitting between them. The CDR3 length is 19 residues. The germline V gene encodes CDR1 MNHNS and CDR2 SASEGT. CDR3 DNA sequence: TGTGCCAGCAGTGCCTCCGGGACACCGGTATTATTGACTAATGAAAAACTGTTTTTT. Its translation: CASSASGTPVLLTNEKLFF.

The chain is built from TRBV28 and TRBJ2-7, with TRBD2 matching 12 bases. This CDR3 is built from 18 residues. Per the germline V gene, CDR1 is MDHEN and CDR2 is SYDVKM. V lost 2 bases to trimming and J lost 5 bases; unmatched junction nucleotides: 13. In DNA, the CDR3 is TGTGCCAGCAGTTTAACTAGGGGTCTCCGGACTAGCGGGAACGAGCAGTACTTC. This gives the protein CASSLTRGLRTSGNEQYF. Combining the CDR3 with reference TRBV28 and TRBJ2-7 gives the whole variable domain DVKVTQSSRYLVKRTGEKVFLECVQDMDHENMFWYRQDPGLGLRLIYFSYDVKMKEKGDIPEGYSVSREKKERFSLILESASTNQTSMYLCASSLTRGLRTSGNEQYFGPGTRLTVT.

This rearrangement joins TRBV29-1 to TRBJ2-3, with no clear D. The CDR3 is made up of 11 amino acids. The V end was cut by 4 bases, the J end by 3 bases, with 5 bases between. Per germline, CDR1 SQVTM and CDR2 ANQGSEA. The CDR3 DNA is TGCAGCGTTGTTCTGACAGATACGCAGTATTTT. Its protein product is CSVVLTDTQYF.

V is TRBV28 and J is TRBJ1-5, with D possibly TRBD1 on 5 matching bases. Trimming left V 6 bases short and J 1 base short, with 10 bases between. CDR1 is MDHEN, CDR2 SYDVKM, per germline. CDR3 size: 14 residues. The CDR3 sequence: CASSQGGSNQPQHF. The CDR3, as DNA: TGTGCCAGCAGCCAGGGTGGAAGCAATCAGCCCCAGCATTTT.

The V and J genes are TRBV16 and TRBJ2-7; 12 bases are a match to TRBD1. This CDR3 is built from 15 residues. Looked up from germline, CDR1 is KGHSY and CDR2 is FQNENV. V shed 1 base, J shed 5 bases, and the junction held 3 bases outside the gene matches. CDR3 DNA sequence: TGTGCCAGCAGCCAATGGGGGACAGGGGGCAACGAGCAGTACTTC. It yields the protein CASSQWGTGGNEQYF.

The chain is built from TRBV20-1 and TRBJ2-5; unclear D gene. CDR3 size: 9 residues. V gave up 7 bases and J gave up 7 bases, with 7 bases separating them. In germline, CDR1 is DFQATT, CDR2 SNEGSKA (reference sequence). CDR3 region: CSVPGTQYF. CDR3 DNA sequence: TGCAGTGTTCCGGGGACCCAGTACTTC.

This clone was seen once. The genes are TRBV7-2 and TRBJ2-5; 15 bases fit TRBD2. From germline, CDR1 is SGHTA and CDR2 FQGNSA. With V trimmed by 7 bases and J by 5 bases, 8 bases remained unmatched. CDR3 size: 16 residues. The CDR3 loop is CASTTGTSGGRETQYF. The DNA for the CDR3 is TGTGCCAGCACCACCGGGACTAGCGGGGGGCGGGAGACCCAGTACTTC.

This chain joins TRBV29-1 and TRBJ2-2, with 9 nucleotides matching TRBD1. V lost 6 bases and J lost 7; bases outside the gene matches: 12. CDR1 is SQVTM and CDR2 is ANQGSEA in the germline V gene. There are 15 residues in the CDR3. CDR3 DNA sequence: TGCAGCGTATACTCCGGGACAGGGCTCGGCGGGGAGCTGTTTTTT. The encoded protein is CSVYSGTGLGGELFF.

The V call is TRBV10-3, the J call TRBJ1-4, with D possibly TRBD1 on 5 matching bases. This CDR3 comprises 15 residues. Germline lookup yields CDR1 ENHRY and CDR2 SYGVKD. V was clipped by 10 bases and J by 0 bases, with 15 bases between them. This CDR3 is CATSFDSSTNEKLFF. The CDR3 coding sequence is TGTGCCACCTCCTTTGACAGTTCAACTAATGAAAAACTGTTTTTT.

The chain employs TRBV6-5 and TRBJ2-7; 12 nucleotides agree with TRBD2. There are 15 residues in the CDR3. The germline V gene encodes CDR1 MNHEY and CDR2 SVGAGI. Unmatched junction bases numbered 10, after V lost 6 bases and J lost 7 bases. CDR3 region: CASRLAGGPSGEQYF. CDR3 bases: TGTGCCAGCAGGCTAGCGGGAGGGCCGTCGGGTGAGCAGTACTTC.

This clone was detected only a few times. The J gene is TRBJ1-1, the V gene TRBV20-1, with 7 nucleotides matching TRBD1. V lost 5 bases to trimming and J lost 8 bases; unmatched junction nucleotides: 5. Per germline, CDR1 DFQATT and CDR2 SNEGSKA (reference sequence). The CDR3 length is 11 residues. In nucleotides, the CDR3 is TGCAGTGCTCCCAACAGGGGAGAAGCTTTCTTT. The encoded protein is CSAPNRGEAFF.

The chain links TRBV27 to TRBJ2-7; TRBD1 agrees at 11 bases. With 4 bases clipped from V and 7 bases from J, the junction kept 6 bases outside the gene matches. The length of the CDR3 is 14 residues. CDR1 and CDR2 (germline): MNHEY, SMNVEV (reference sequence). The CDR3 here is CASSWTGGFREQYF. The CDR3 bases are TGTGCCAGCAGTTGGACAGGGGGCTTTAGGGAGCAGTACTTC.